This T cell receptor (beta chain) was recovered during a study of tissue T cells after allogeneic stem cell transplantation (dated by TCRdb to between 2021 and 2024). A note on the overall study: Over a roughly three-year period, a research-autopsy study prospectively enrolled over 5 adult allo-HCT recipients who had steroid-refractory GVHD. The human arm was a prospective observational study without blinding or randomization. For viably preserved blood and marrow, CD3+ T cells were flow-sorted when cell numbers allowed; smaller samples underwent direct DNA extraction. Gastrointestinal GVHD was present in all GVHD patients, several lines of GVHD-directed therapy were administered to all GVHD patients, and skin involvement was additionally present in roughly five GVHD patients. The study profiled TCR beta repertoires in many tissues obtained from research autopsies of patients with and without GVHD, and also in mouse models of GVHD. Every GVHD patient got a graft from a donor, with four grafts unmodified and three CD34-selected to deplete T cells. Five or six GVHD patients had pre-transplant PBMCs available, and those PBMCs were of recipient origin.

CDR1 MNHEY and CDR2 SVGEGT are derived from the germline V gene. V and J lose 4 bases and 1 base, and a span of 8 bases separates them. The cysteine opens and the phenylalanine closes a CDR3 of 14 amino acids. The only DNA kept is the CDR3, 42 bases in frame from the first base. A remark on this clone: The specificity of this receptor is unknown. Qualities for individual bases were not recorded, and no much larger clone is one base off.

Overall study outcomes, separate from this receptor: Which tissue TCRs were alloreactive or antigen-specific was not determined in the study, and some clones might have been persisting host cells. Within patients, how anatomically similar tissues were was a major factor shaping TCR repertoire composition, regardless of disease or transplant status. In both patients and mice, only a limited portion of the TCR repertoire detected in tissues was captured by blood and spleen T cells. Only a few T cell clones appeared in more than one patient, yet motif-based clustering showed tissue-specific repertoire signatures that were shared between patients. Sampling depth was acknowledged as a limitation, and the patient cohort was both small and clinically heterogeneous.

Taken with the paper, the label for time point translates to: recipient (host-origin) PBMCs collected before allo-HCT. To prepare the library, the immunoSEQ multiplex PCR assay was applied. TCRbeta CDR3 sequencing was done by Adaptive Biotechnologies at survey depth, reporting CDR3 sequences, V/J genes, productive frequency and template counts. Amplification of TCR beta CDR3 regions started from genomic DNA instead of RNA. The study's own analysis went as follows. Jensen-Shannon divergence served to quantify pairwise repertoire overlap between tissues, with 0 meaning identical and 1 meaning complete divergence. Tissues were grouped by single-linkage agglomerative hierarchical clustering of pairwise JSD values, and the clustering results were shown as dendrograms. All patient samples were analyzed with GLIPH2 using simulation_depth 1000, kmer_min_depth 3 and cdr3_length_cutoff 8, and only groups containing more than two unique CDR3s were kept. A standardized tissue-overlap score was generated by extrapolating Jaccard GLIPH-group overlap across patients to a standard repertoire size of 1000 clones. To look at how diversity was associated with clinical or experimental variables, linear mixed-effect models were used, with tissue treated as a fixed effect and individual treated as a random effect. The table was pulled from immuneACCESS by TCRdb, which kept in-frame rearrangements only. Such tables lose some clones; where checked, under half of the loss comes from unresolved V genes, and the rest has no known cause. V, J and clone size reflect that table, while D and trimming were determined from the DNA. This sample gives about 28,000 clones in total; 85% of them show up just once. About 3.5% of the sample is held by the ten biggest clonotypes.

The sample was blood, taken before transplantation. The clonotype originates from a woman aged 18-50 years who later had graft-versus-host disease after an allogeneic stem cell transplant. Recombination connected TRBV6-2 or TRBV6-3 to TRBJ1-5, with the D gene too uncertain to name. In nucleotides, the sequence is TGTGCCAGCAGTTCCCGCGGAAGCAATCAGCCCCAGCATTTT. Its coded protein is CASSSRGSNQPQHF.